This record looks at one T cell receptor (beta chain) sequence and its context. What it binds is not known. The data derive from a study of cytomegalovirus exposure and HLA in healthy donors. This table comes from immunoSEQ multiplex PCR, and its TCRdb copy is limited to in-frame clones, with some not included. The repertoire consists of under 200,000 clones, with just under 90% occurring once and the leading ten covering more than 3.5%. Study results and limitations: Reported results showed that the classifier diagnosed cytomegalovirus status with high specificity and sensitivity.

Germline CDR1 reads PRHDT; CDR2 reads FYEKMQ (reference sequence). Between the trimmed V and J ends, which lost 0 bases and 0 bases, there was a span of 9 bases. The CDR3 is made up of 16 amino acids. This sequence was found in a man in his late teens or twenties in good health and CMV-seropositive. The chain links TRBV13 to TRBJ2-1; D is unresolved. The source material was PBMCs. Written as DNA, the CDR3 is TGTGCCAGCAGCTTAGGGGTGAGCCCCTCCTACAATGAGCAGTTCTTC. Its protein is CASSLGVSPSYNEQFF.